The rows below give T cell receptor beta chains drawn from one sample of a study of T cells in Graves' hyperthyroidism and ophthalmopathy. A single record per CDR3 protein comes from TCRdb applying MiXCR to the multiplex PCR reads. This repertoire shows some 340,000 distinct CDR3 sequences, roughly an eighth found once; its top ten account for about 37%. Sequenced sample: blood. These receptor sequences come from a woman aged 40-49 years with Graves' ophthalmopathy. Both conserved end residues are part of each CDR3. D genes are given only for firm matches. Clone sizes are given selectively: once, few, many, or a class where the clone is expanded.

j_call clone_size v_call d_call cdr3_aa cdr3_nt
TRBJ2-7 many TRBV2 - CASAGLVVNHEQYF TGTGCCAGCGCGGGATTAGTCGTCAACCACGAGCAGTACTTC
TRBJ2-5 many TRBV28 TRBD2 CASSLQTSGRSETQYF TGTGCCAGCAGTTTACAGACTAGCGGGAGGAGTGAGACCCAGTACTTC
TRBJ2-3 many TRBV28 - CASSSLRRGHITDTQYF TGTGCCAGCAGTTCCCTCCGGCGGGGGCATATCACAGATACGCAGTATTTT
TRBJ2-7 - TRBV20-1 - CSATLGGDRWAYEQYF TGCAGTGCTACTTTGGGGGGGGACAGGTGGGCCTACGAGCAGTACTTC
TRBJ1-2 - TRBV7-3 - CASSDTPGTDGYTF TGTGCCAGCAGCGATACCCCCGGGACTGATGGCTACACCTTC
TRBJ2-3 many TRBV29-1 TRBD2 CSVTSGGAMNTQYF TGCAGCGTGACTAGCGGGGGGGCCATGAATACGCAGTATTTT
TRBJ2-1 - TRBV5-1 - CASSFANNEQFF TGCGCCAGCAGCTTCGCTAACAATGAGCAGTTCTTC
TRBJ2-1 many TRBV6-5 - CASSYSTQSDEQFF TGTGCCAGCAGTTACTCCACGCAATCCGATGAGCAGTTCTTC
TRBJ1-1 many TRBV13 - CASSFGGSLRDTEAFF TGTGCCAGCAGCTTTGGAGGAAGCCTTAGGGACACTGAAGCTTTCTTT
TRBJ2-4 few TRBV5-6 - CASSSGANIQYF TGTGCCAGCAGTTCGGGAGCCAACATTCAGTACTTC
TRBJ2-5 many TRBV7-9 TRBD2 CASSGGGETQYF TGTGCCAGCTCCGGGGGGGGAGAGACCCAGTACTTC
TRBJ1-5 many TRBV6-6 - CASSYSFTVWEGQPQHF TGTGCCAGCAGTTACTCCTTTACCGTTTGGGAAGGTCAGCCCCAGCATTTT
TRBJ2-1 many TRBV6-1 - CASREQGGFNNEQFF TGTGCCAGCAGAGAACAGGGCGGATTTAACAATGAGCAGTTCTTC
TRBJ1-2 many TRBV2 - CASSWGIQNYGYTF TGTGCCAGCAGTTGGGGGATACAAAACTATGGCTACACCTTC
TRBJ1-2 many TRBV12-3/TRBV12-4 TRBD1 CASSGQAINYGYTF TGTGCCAGCAGTGGACAGGCAATAAACTATGGCTACACCTTC
TRBJ1-5 - TRBV20-1 - CSARDGTGTQPQHF TGCAGTGCTAGAGATGGTACAGGGACTCAGCCCCAGCATTTT
TRBJ2-3 - TRBV20-1 - CSALQGVGTDTQYF TGCAGTGCTTTACAGGGAGTTGGCACAGATACGCAGTATTTT
TRBJ2-5 many TRBV29-1 TRBD1 CSVEPGTGVGETQYF TGCAGCGTTGAACCCGGGACAGGGGTGGGGGAGACCCAGTACTTC
TRBJ2-1 few TRBV20-1 TRBD2 CSAPLSGRDYNEQFF TGCAGTGCTCCTCTTAGCGGGAGGGATTACAATGAGCAGTTCTTC
TRBJ2-3 - TRBV28 - CASSFVGESSSTDTQYF TGTGCCAGCAGTTTCGTGGGGGAGTCCTCTAGCACAGATACGCAGTATTTT
TRBJ1-1 many TRBV6-5 - CASSYEMNTEAFF TGTGCCAGCAGTTATGAGATGAACACTGAAGCTTTCTTT
TRBJ2-1 few TRBV15 - CATSRGGQLNNEQFF TGTGCCACCAGCAGAGGGGGGCAGTTGAACAATGAGCAGTTCTTC
TRBJ2-1 - TRBV29-1 - CSVLRQVQGGEQFF TGCAGCGTTCTTCGACAGGTCCAGGGTGGTGAGCAGTTCTTC
TRBJ2-5 many TRBV4-1 - CASSQGLTQETQYF TGCGCCAGCAGCCAAGGTCTCACCCAAGAGACCCAGTACTTC
TRBJ1-2 many TRBV11-2 - CASSSPGRYGYTF TGTGCCAGCAGCTCCCCGGGACGCTATGGCTACACCTTC
TRBJ2-1 many TRBV6-2/TRBV6-3 TRBD2 CASSSVKLAGVIVEQFF TGTGCCAGCAGTTCCGTAAAACTAGCGGGGGTTATTGTTGAGCAGTTCTTC
TRBJ2-7 - TRBV7-8 TRBD1 CASSDRGNTYEQYF TGTGCCAGCAGCGACAGGGGCAATACCTACGAGCAGTACTTC